This TCR beta chain was documented in a study of early T cells in non-severe SARS-CoV-2 infection. About the study: Bulk RNA from unsorted whole blood was sequenced; chains were unpaired.

The CDR3 consists of 14 residues. Germline assignment: CDR1 PRHDT and CDR2 FYEKMQ (reference sequence). J was trimmed by 8 bases and V by 5 bases; bases with no gene match: 5. In this sample, this clonotype turned up many times. TCRdb reprocessed the 5' RACE reads with MiXCR, giving one entry per CDR3 protein. The data contain 55,000 to 80,000 distinct CDR3 sequences, almost 9% of them singletons. The sequencing here drew on whole blood, taken at baseline. This chain joins TRBV13 and TRBJ2-1; 11 bases align to TRBD2. The sequence was collected from an adult who was a healthcare worker with PCR-confirmed SARS-CoV-2 infection or an uninfected control (not recorded which). The CDR3 nucleotides read TGTGCCAGCAGCATTAGCGGGAGGGCCCATGAGCAGTTCTTC. Its protein product is CASSISGRAHEQFF.